This record concerns one T cell receptor (beta chain) sequence. The antigen is unknown. At one of its ends the junction is not consistent with the germline gene, which may arise from a read error. This entry belongs to a study of T cell repertoires in cytomegalovirus infection. Study-level information: Alongside well-studied HLA-B-restricted CMV epitopes, recently identified HLA-C-restricted CMV epitopes were also used. Public TCR beta signatures marked donors with CMV infection and the matching HLA. General study results and limits: Carriers of CMV plus the relevant HLA were identified by cumulative public TCR beta family frequency. CMV-specific HLA-C-restricted TCR beta clonotypes dominated the ex vivo response.

TCRdb passed the reads through MiXCR, listing each CDR3 protein once. The repertoire holds fewer than 1,000,000 distinct CDR3 sequences, with roughly 31% as singletons. The CDR3 extends over 14 amino acids. Sequencing used cultured CD8+ T cells from PBMCs, obtained from culture after CMV antigen stimulation. The receptor comes from a human donor in good health (CMV status not recorded). Some clones in this sample may be carry-over from other donors' samples. The gene calls are TRBV5-3 and TRBJ1-1; D gene ambiguous. TRBV5-3 is an open reading frame whose function is uncertain. CDR3 protein: CASSLADNALGAFF. The CDR3 coding sequence is TGTGCCAGCAGCTTGGCCGATAACGCCTTGGGAGCTTTCTTT.